This T cell receptor delta chain was sequenced during a study of gamma-delta T cells after stem cell transplantation. TCRdb reanalysed the RT-PCR reads via CATT. The data show a few thousand delta-chain clones, approximately 1.9% seen once. At least ten counts were recorded for this clone. The CDR3 is 21 residues long. CDR1 and CDR2 from the germline V gene are TSWWSYY and QGS. V was shortened by 0 bases and J by 0 bases, with 26 bases between the two germline ends. The clonotype was recovered from a human donor. It is not recorded whose cells these are; they may come from a transplant donor. The rearrangement joins TRDV1 to TRDJ1; TRDD3 is a possible D gene (6 bases). Sequenced sample: gamma-delta T cells. CDR3: CALGELALSYWEGPYTDKLIF. CDR3 nucleotides: TGTGCTCTTGGGGAACTAGCCCTGTCGTACTGGGAGGGGCCCTACACCGATAAACTCATCTTT.